The 23 T cell receptor beta chains in this list originate from one sample, sequenced in a study of cytomegalovirus exposure and HLA in healthy donors. The PCR was carried out with 60 Vbeta primers and 13 Jbeta primers. The assay was immunoSEQ multiplex PCR, and TCRdb's table has in-frame clones only and misses some. The sample carries roughly 170,000 clones, 80% to 90% recorded once. Sequencing used PBMCs. The receptors originated from a woman younger than 35 in good health and CMV-seronegative.

In this sample, this clone turned up once. The chain combines TRBV5-6 with TRBJ2-2; no reliable D call. With 3 bases removed from V and 3 bases from J, the gap between germline ends came to 3 bases. Per germline, CDR1 SGHDT and CDR2 YYEEEE. The CDR3 extends over 12 amino acids. The chain's CDR3 is CASSSYTGELFF. Here the CDR3 DNA reads TGTGCCAGCAGCTCCTACACCGGGGAGCTGTTTTTT.

The table lists this clone with a count of one. V usage is TRBV5-4 and J usage is TRBJ2-1; 7 bases align to TRBD2. The trim removed 0 bases at V and 6 bases at J, leaving 9 bases unmatched. Germline assignment: CDR1 SGHNT and CDR2 YYREEE (reference sequence). The CDR3 loop spans 16 amino acids. The CDR3 sequence: CASSLEGRELFNEQFF. CDR3 DNA: TGTGCCAGCAGCTTGGAAGGGCGGGAGTTGTTCAATGAGCAGTTCTTC.

The V call is TRBV5-1, the J call TRBJ2-1; 8 bases map to TRBD1. The CDR3 length is 15 residues. Trimming cost V 1 base and J 8 bases; bases outside gene matches: 8. The germline V gene has CDR1 SGHRS and CDR2 YFSETQ. The CDR3 DNA follows: TGCGCCAGCAGCTTGATTCGACAGGGGCGGGATGAGCAGTTCTTC. It specifies CASSLIRQGRDEQFF.

V usage is TRBV7-8 and J usage is TRBJ2-5; the D gene is possibly TRBD1 (6 bases). The DNA matches TRBJ2-7 better at its end, which makes the J call doubtful. Germline CDR1 is SGHVS and CDR2 is FQNEAQ. The CDR3 covers 13 residues. CDR3 protein: CASSLNTGSEQYF. The DNA of the CDR3 is TGTGCCAGCAGCTTAAACACAGGGAGCGAGCAGTACTTC.

This chain joins TRBV7-2 and TRBJ2-5, with D tentatively TRBD2 (6 bases). Trimming removed 7 bases from V and 5 bases from J, with 23 bases in between. Germline V lookup: CDR1 SGHTA, CDR2 FQGNSA. CDR3 length: 16 amino acids. CDR3 region: CASTSSGRAGWETQYF. CDR3 DNA: TGTGCCAGCACCTCTTCAGGCAGGGCGGGGTGGGAGACCCAGTACTTC.

This clone was recorded only once. The V call is TRBV5-1, the J call TRBJ1-4; 7 nucleotides match TRBD1. V trimming: 4 bases; J trimming: 6 bases; junction bases outside the gene matches: 12. The CDR3 has 16 amino acids. CDR1 is SGHRS, CDR2 YFSETQ, per germline. CDR3 coding DNA: TGCGCCAGCAGCCCCCGGGAGGGGGCTGGTTATGAAAAACTGTTTTTT. Amino acid sequence: CASSPREGAGYEKLFF.

This clone was seen a few times. Distinct nucleotide sequences in the sample also encode this CDR3. V is TRBV5-5 and J is TRBJ2-7; D is possibly TRBD2 (6 bases). CDR3 length: 15 residues. Per the germline V gene, CDR1 is SGHKS and CDR2 is YYEKEE (reference sequence). Trimming took off 0 bases at V and 0 bases at J, with 10 bases between the two ends. The CDR3 nucleotides read TGTGCCAGCAGCTTGGCGGGCGGGATCTCCTACGAGCAGTACTTC. Translation gives CASSLAGGISYEQYF. The full variable domain, completed using reference TRBV5-5 and TRBJ2-7, is DAGVTQSPTHLIKTRGQQVTLRCSPISGHKSVSWYQQVLGQGPQFIFQYYEKEERGRGNFPDRFSARQFPNYSSELNVNALLLGDSALYLCASSLAGGISYEQYFGPGTRLTVT.

V and J are TRBV6-5 and TRBJ2-1, with TRBD2 identical over 8 bases. Germline CDR1 and CDR2: MNHEY and SVGAGI. The CDR3 is 14 residues long. J was trimmed by 5 bases and V by 6 bases; bases with no gene match: 6. CDR3 amino acids: CASSQGLANNEQFF. CDR3 in DNA: TGTGCCAGCAGCCAAGGACTAGCTAACAATGAGCAGTTCTTC.

This clone was recorded a few times. The genes are TRBV19 and TRBJ2-5, with D possibly TRBD2 on 6 matching bases. CDR3 length: 14 residues. Trimming pared 3 bases from V and 4 bases from J, leaving 12 bases between. Germline V lookup: CDR1 LNHDA, CDR2 SQIVND (reference sequence). The CDR3 region is CASSIGRGPETQYF. The CDR3 DNA is TGTGCCAGTAGTATTGGGCGGGGCCCAGAGACCCAGTACTTC.

The chain links TRBV5-1 to TRBJ1-1; no reliable D call. Trimming cost V 0 bases and J 4 bases, with 13 bases left between them. CDR1 SGHRS and CDR2 YFSETQ come from the germline V gene. This CDR3 is 15 amino acids long. The CDR3 DNA follows: TGCGCCAGCAGCTTGGAAAAGGGAGGGCTCACTGAAGCTTTCTTT. Amino acid sequence: CASSLEKGGLTEAFF.

The chain employs TRBV5-6 and TRBJ2-7, with a possible D match to TRBD2 (5 bases). Germline CDR1 SGHDT, CDR2 YYEEEE. Trimming cost V 0 bases and J 6 bases, with 7 bases left between them. CDR3 size: 12 residues. The CDR3 is CASSLARVEQYF. CDR3 DNA: TGTGCCAGCAGCTTGGCGCGGGTCGAGCAGTACTTC. The variable domain in full, completed from reference TRBV5-6 and TRBJ2-7, reads DAGVTQSPTHLIKTRGQQVTLRCSPKSGHDTVSWYQQALGQGPQFIFQYYEEEERQRGNFPDRFSGHQFPNYSSELNVNALLLGDSALYLCASSLARVEQYFGPGTRLTVT.

The chain links TRBV27 to TRBJ1-6; 8 bases align to TRBD1. The CDR3 is 16 amino acids. Germline values: CDR1 MNHEY, CDR2 SMNVEV (reference sequence). With 5 bases clipped from V and 2 bases from J, the junction kept 5 bases outside the gene matches. The CDR3 coding sequence is TGTGCCAGCAGTCTTCAGGGGGCCACCTATAATTCACCCCTCCACTTT. It encodes CASSLQGATYNSPLHF.

The chain combines TRBV27 with TRBJ2-7; the match to TRBD1 covers 11 bases. In germline, CDR1 is MNHEY, CDR2 SMNVEV (reference sequence). V shed 2 bases, J shed 8 bases, and the junction held 11 bases outside the gene matches. The CDR3 spans 16 residues. Here the CDR3 DNA reads TGTGCCAGCAGTTTAGGTGGGACAGGGGGTCCTTTGAAGCAGTACTTC. Its translation is CASSLGGTGGPLKQYF.

V and J are TRBV5-8 and TRBJ2-3; 7 bases are a match to TRBD2. The CDR3 sequence is 14 residues long. Germline assignment: CDR1 SGHTS and CDR2 YDEGEE. V lost 6 bases to trimming and J lost 1 base; unmatched junction nucleotides: 5. The CDR3 loop is CASIWGGGTDTQYF. In DNA form, the CDR3 reads TGTGCCAGCATCTGGGGGGGAGGCACAGATACGCAGTATTTT. Complete variable domain (other parts from reference TRBV5-8 and TRBJ2-3): EAGVTQSPTHLIKTRGQQATLRCSPISGHTSVYWYQQALGLGLQFLLWYDEGEERNRGNFPPRFSGRQFPNYSSELNVNALELEDSALYLCASIWGGGTDTQYFGPGTRLTVL.

The sample holds one count of this clone. The chain carries TRBV5-1 and TRBJ1-4; unclear D gene. The length of the CDR3 is 13 residues. The V end lost 0 bases, the J end lost 5 bases, and 5 bases lay between the germline ends. Germline-derived CDR1 and CDR2 are SGHRS and YFSETQ. CDR3 nucleotide sequence: TGCGCCAGCAGCTTGGCCGGGAATGAAAAACTGTTTTTT. As protein: CASSLAGNEKLFF. Full variable domain (remainder filled in from reference TRBV5-1 and TRBJ1-4): KAGVTQTPRYLIKTRGQQVTLSCSPISGHRSVSWYQQTPGQGLQFLFEYFSETQRNKGNFPGRFSGRQFSNSRSEMNVSTLELGDSALYLCASSLAGNEKLFFGSGTQLSVL.

This clone was recorded once. The V gene is TRBV29-1, the J gene TRBJ1-1, with TRBD1 matching 12 bases. V lost 4 bases to trimming and J lost 1 base; unmatched junction nucleotides: 4. Germline V gene data show CDR1 as SQVTM and CDR2 as ANQGSEA. The CDR3 is 15 residues long. The CDR3 DNA reads as TGCAGCGTTGTGGGACAGGGGGCGAGGAACACTGAAGCTTTCTTT. This codes for CSVVGQGARNTEAFF.

This clone was seen just once. V is TRBV27 and J is TRBJ2-5; 12 bases match TRBD2. Judging by the DNA end, TRBJ2-7 fits better; the J call may be wrong. From germline, CDR1 is MNHEY and CDR2 SMNVEV (reference sequence). This CDR3 is built from 15 residues. CDR3 in amino acids: CASSLRLAGASEQYF. The CDR3 DNA follows: TGTGCCAGCAGTTTAAGACTAGCGGGAGCTAGCGAGCAGTACTTC.

The chain recombines TRBV7-8 with TRBJ2-5; D perhaps matches TRBD1 (6 bases). The end of the DNA aligns better with TRBJ2-7, so the J call may be wrong. Germline CDR1 is SGHVS and CDR2 is FQNEAQ. The CDR3 is 14 residues long. The CDR3 DNA reads as TGTGCCAGCAGCCTAAACGGACAGTTGGTCGAGCAGTACTTC. This codes for CASSLNGQLVEQYF.

This CDR3 is CASSLARTQGQETQYF. The CDR3 DNA reads TGCGCCAGCAGCTTGGCCAGGACCCAGGGTCAAGAGACCCAGTACTTC. The chain uses TRBV5-1 and TRBJ2-5; TRBD1 is a possible D gene (5 bases). V was pared by 0 bases and J by 2 bases, with 14 bases between. There are 16 residues in the CDR3. The V gene's germline CDR1 is SGHRS and CDR2 YFSETQ.

J is TRBJ2-2 and V is TRBV7-2, with TRBD1 matching 7 bases. The junction had 5 bases not matched to a gene; V was cut back by 4 bases and J by 6 bases. Germline assignment: CDR1 SGHTA and CDR2 FQGNSA. CDR3 size: 14 residues. The CDR3 protein is CASSSDRVAGELFF. Written as DNA, the CDR3 is TGTGCCAGCAGCTCAGACAGGGTAGCCGGGGAGCTGTTTTTT.

J is TRBJ2-7 and V is TRBV28; TRBD1 is a possible D gene (5 bases). V lost 6 bases and J 2 bases, leaving 17 bases between the germline ends. The CDR3 covers 15 residues. Germline loops: CDR1 MDHEN, CDR2 SYDVKM. Written as DNA, the CDR3 is TGTGCCAGCAGCCTCTCAGTGGGGCTAACCTACGAGCAGTACTTC. Translated: CASSLSVGLTYEQYF.

This clone appeared a few times. The germline gene is not matched at one end of the junction; a read error may be the cause. The chain combines TRBV13 with TRBJ1-3; D is undetermined. The germline CDR1 and CDR2 sequences are PRHDT and FYEKMQ (reference sequence). The CDR3 spans 16 residues. DNA of the CDR3: TGTGCCAGCAGCTTATCCTCCAGCCGGGAAGCTCTTATCGGAGATTTT. Protein product: CASSLSSSREALIGDF.

This clone came up a few times. V gene TRBV30 combines with J gene TRBJ1-4; D gene uncertain. This CDR3 has 13 amino acids. Germline values: CDR1 GTSNPN, CDR2 SVGIG (reference sequence). Trimming stripped 2 bases from V and 4 bases from J, with 8 bases between. CDR3 protein: CAWSPNGNEKLFF. DNA for the CDR3: TGTGCCTGGAGTCCTAACGGTAATGAAAAACTGTTTTTT.